This TCR beta chain comes out of a study of blood T cell repertoires in COVID-19. The overall study: Sample material is recorded as cDNA or gDNA derived from T cells, B-cell-depleted T cells, or PBMCs.

The germline V and J ends were trimmed by 3 bases and 6 bases, with 12 bases remaining between them. This CDR3 has 15 amino acids. Looked up from germline, CDR1 is LNHDA and CDR2 is SQIVND (reference sequence). Assay: immunoSEQ multiplex PCR; the TCRdb copy retains only in-frame clones and omits some. The sample shows more than 300,000 clones, about 90% of them seen only once. Input material: PBMCs or T cells enriched from blood (not recorded which). This sequence originates from a woman aged 25 to 39 who had recovered from COVID-19. The rearrangement links TRBV19 to TRBJ1-6; possibly TRBD1 for D (6 bases). The CDR3 coding sequence is TGTGCCAGTAGTATGCTGGGGGGGCCTAATTCACCCCTCCACTTT. Its protein product is CASSMLGGPNSPLHF.